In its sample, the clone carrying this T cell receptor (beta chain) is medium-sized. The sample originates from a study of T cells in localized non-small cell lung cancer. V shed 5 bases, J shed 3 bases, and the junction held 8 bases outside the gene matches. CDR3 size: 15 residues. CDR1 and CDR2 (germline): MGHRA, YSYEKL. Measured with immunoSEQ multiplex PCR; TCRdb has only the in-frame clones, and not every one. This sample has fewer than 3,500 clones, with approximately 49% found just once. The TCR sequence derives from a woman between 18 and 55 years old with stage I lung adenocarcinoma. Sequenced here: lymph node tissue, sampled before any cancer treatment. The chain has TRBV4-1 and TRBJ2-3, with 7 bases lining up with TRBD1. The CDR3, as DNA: TGCGCCAGCAGCTCCCGACCGGACAGGACAGATACGCAGTATTTT. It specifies CASSSRPDRTDTQYF.